The clone carrying this T cell receptor (beta chain) qualifies as medium-sized. This table comes from immunoSEQ multiplex PCR, and its TCRdb copy is limited to in-frame clones, with some not included. This table holds tens of thousands of clones, roughly nine tenths found once. V gave up 6 bases and J gave up 5 bases; unmatched junction bases: 5. CDR3 length: 15 amino acids. From germline, CDR1 is LNHDA and CDR2 SQIVND (reference sequence). The sample originates from a study of T cell changes during pregnancy in multiple sclerosis. Source: CD8+ T cells from peripheral blood mononuclear cells, taken in the second trimester of pregnancy. The J gene is TRBJ2-5, the V gene TRBV19, with TRBD2 identical over 14 bases. The TCR sequence derives from a female donor with multiple sclerosis, enrolled in a pregnancy study. Here the CDR3 reads CASSGTSGSYETQYF. The DNA for the CDR3 is TGTGCCAGTAGCGGGACTAGCGGGAGTTATGAGACCCAGTACTTC.